This is a list of T cell receptor beta chains from one sample in a study of low-dose radiotherapy and immunotherapy resistance in tumors. MiXCR, run by TCRdb on the reads, gives a single entry per CDR3 protein. This repertoire shows around 64,000 distinct CDR3 sequences, around a quarter found once; its top ten account for approximately 7%. The sequenced sample was PBMCs, obtained before treatment. The receptors here all came from a male donor with rectosigmoid adenocarcinoma. CDR3s include the opening cysteine and the closing phenylalanine or tryptophan. D genes are given only for firm matches. A row's size may be missing; if present it is once, few, many or a size class.

v_call,d_call,clone_size,j_call,cdr3_nt,cdr3_aa
TRBV7-2,NA,many,TRBJ2-3,TGTGCCAGCAGCTTAATGTCAGATACGCAGTATTTT,CASSLMSDTQYF
TRBV12-3/TRBV12-4,NA,many,TRBJ1-1,TGTGCCAGCAGTCCCGGACAGATTGAGAACACTGAAGCTTTCTTT,CASSPGQIENTEAFF
TRBV3-1,TRBD2,many,TRBJ2-7,TGTGCCAGCAGCCCTAAGAATAGCGGGAGCTACGAGCAGTACTTC,CASSPKNSGSYEQYF
TRBV7-8,TRBD1,many,TRBJ1-2,TGTGCCAGCAGTTTCGACAGGGGTGGCTATGGCTACACCTTC,CASSFDRGGYGYTF
TRBV5-4,NA,many,TRBJ1-2,TGTGCCAGCAGCTTGCCATCAGGGAATAACTATGGCTACACCTTC,CASSLPSGNNYGYTF
TRBV4-2,NA,many,TRBJ2-7,TGTGCCAGCAGCCAAGAACAAGGGACCATTAGCTCCTACGAGCAGTACTTC,CASSQEQGTISSYEQYF
TRBV6-2/TRBV6-3,TRBD1,many,TRBJ1-5,TGTGCCAGCAGCCCCCGGGACAGAAATCAGCCCCAGCATTTT,CASSPRDRNQPQHF
TRBV21-1,NA,many,TRBJ2-5,TGTGCCAGTCCCCCAGGACAAAAACAAGAGACCCAGTACTTC,CASPPGQKQETQYF
TRBV12-3/TRBV12-4,NA,many,TRBJ1-4,TGTGCCAGCAGGAGGGACGGATCTGCAACTAATGAAAAACTGTTTTTT,CASRRDGSATNEKLFF
TRBV23-1,NA,many,TRBJ2-5,TGCGCCAGCAGTCAATCTCAGGATCAAGAGACCCAGTACTTC,CASSQSQDQETQYF
TRBV28,NA,many,TRBJ2-5,TGTGCCAGCACCAGGGGATTCGGAGAAGAGACCCAGTACTTC,CASTRGFGEETQYF
TRBV6-2/TRBV6-3,NA,NA,TRBJ2-7,TGTGCCAGCAGTTACGTTTCGGGCTACGAGCAGTACTTC,CASSYVSGYEQYF
TRBV20-1,NA,NA,TRBJ2-7,TGCAGTGCTAAATGTGGGAGGGGGACTTCGGGCTACGAGCAGTACTTC,CSAKCGRGTSGYEQYF
TRBV20-1,NA,many,TRBJ2-3,TGCAGTGCTAGAGACCGACCTAGCACAGATACGCAGTATTTT,CSARDRPSTDTQYF
TRBV2,NA,many,TRBJ1-5,TGTGCCAGCAGTGGGTCGGGAACTAGCCAGCCCCAGCATTTT,CASSGSGTSQPQHF
TRBV19,NA,many,TRBJ1-5,TGTGCCAGCGCCAAGGGAGGTCGGGGATATAGCAATCAGCCCCAGCATTTT,CASAKGGRGYSNQPQHF
TRBV13,NA,many,TRBJ1-6,TGTGCCAGCAGCTTAAAGAGCTCCTATAATTCACCCCTCCACTTT,CASSLKSSYNSPLHF
TRBV6-2/TRBV6-3,NA,NA,TRBJ1-5,TGTGCCACCTGGACCGCGCGATACAATCAGCCCCAGCATTTT,CATWTARYNQPQHF
TRBV5-5,NA,few,TRBJ2-6,TGTGCCAGCAGCCTCTACGGCCAGGGGGGCTCTGGGGCCAACGTCCTGACTTTC,CASSLYGQGGSGANVLTF
TRBV5-1,TRBD2,NA,TRBJ2-1,TGCGCCAGCAGCTTGGGACTAGCGGGAGAAGGTGAGCAGTTCTTC,CASSLGLAGEGEQFF
TRBV5-1,TRBD1,NA,TRBJ2-7,TGCGCCAGCAGTCCGGACAGGGGGATACGCTACGAGCAGTACTTC,CASSPDRGIRYEQYF
TRBV29-1,NA,NA,TRBJ2-1,TGCAGCGTGGCTGAGCGGCGGCAGTACAATGAGCAGTTCTTC,CSVAERRQYNEQFF
TRBV29-1,NA,medium-sized,TRBJ2-1,TGCAGCGTTGAAGAGGAGGGGGATGAGCAGTTCTTC,CSVEEEGDEQFF
TRBV4-3,NA,few,TRBJ2-2,NA,CASSQSTVLNTGELFFF
TRBV13,TRBD1,once,TRBJ2-7,TGTGCCAGCAGCCCCGGGACAGGGGATGGGGAGCAGTACTTC,CASSPGTGDGEQYF
TRBV29-1,NA,many,TRBJ1-1,TGCAGCGCATCCCGCTCTGTGGGGACCATGAACACTGAAGCTTTCTTT,CSASRSVGTMNTEAFF
TRBV7-2,TRBD1,NA,TRBJ1-4,TGTGCCAGCAGCCCAGCGTCGACAGGGGACCGAAAACTGTTTTTT,CASSPASTGDRKLFF
TRBV6-2/TRBV6-3,NA,many,TRBJ1-1,TGTGCCAGCAGTTATACTCCGGGACGGATATTGAACACTGAAGCTTTCTTT,CASSYTPGRILNTEAFF
TRBV7-2,TRBD1,many,TRBJ2-3,TGTGCCAGCATCCCCGGGACAGGGGGAACAGATACGCAGTATTTT,CASIPGTGGTDTQYF
TRBV7-2,NA,many,TRBJ1-1,TGTGCCAGCAGACGCCAGGAGGGCACTGAAGCTTTCTTT,CASRRQEGTEAFF
TRBV5-1,NA,many,TRBJ1-4,TGCGCCAGCAGCTTGGAGGGGCCTAATGAAAAACTGTTTTTT,CASSLEGPNEKLFF
TRBV6-6,NA,NA,TRBJ2-7,TGTGCCAGCAGTCTACGGGGGGCGGTTTACGAGCAGTACTTC,CASSLRGAVYEQYF
TRBV5-6,NA,many,TRBJ2-3,TGTGCCAGCAGCTTGTGGAACAGGCCACAAGGGTGGGCGCAGTATTTT,CASSLWNRPQGWAQYF
TRBV5-1,TRBD2,many,TRBJ2-1,TGCGCCAGCAGCTTGGCCGGGCTAGCGGGTTACAATGAGCAGTTCTTC,CASSLAGLAGYNEQFF
TRBV5-1,TRBD2,NA,TRBJ2-1,TGCGCCAGCAGCTTGGTGGCGGGAGCATCCTACAATGAGCAGTTCTTC,CASSLVAGASYNEQFF
TRBV28,NA,NA,TRBJ1-1,NA,CASSPGTSGYGYTFGSGTRAFF
TRBV13,TRBD1,many,TRBJ1-1,TGTGCCAGCAGCTTTAACAGGGGCGGCCAAGCTTTCTTT,CASSFNRGGQAFF
TRBV20-1,NA,NA,TRBJ1-5,TGCAGTGCCATGGGGGTAAATGGGGGCAATCAGCCCCAGCATTTT,CSAMGVNGGNQPQHF
TRBV6-5,NA,NA,TRBJ2-5,TGTGCCAGCAGTACCAGTACGGGACCCCAGTACTTC,CASSTSTGPQYF
TRBV27,NA,NA,TRBJ2-2,NA,CASSPHPSDRVRGELFFFF
TRBV6-2/TRBV6-3,NA,many,TRBJ2-2,TGTGCCAGCAGTGTCGGGACTTCGAACACCGGGGAGCTGTTTTTT,CASSVGTSNTGELFF
TRBV6-2/TRBV6-3,NA,few,TRBJ2-3,TGTGCCAGCAGTTACTCAGGTTTCACAGATACGCAGTATTTT,CASSYSGFTDTQYF
TRBV7-9,NA,many,TRBJ1-1,TGTGCCAGCAGCTTAGCGGCGGGGAACACTGAAGCTTTCTTT,CASSLAAGNTEAFF
TRBV28,NA,many,TRBJ2-7,TGTGCCAGCAGAGAGGGAGTGTACGAGCAGTACTTC,CASREGVYEQYF
TRBV14,NA,many,TRBJ2-7,TGTGCCAGCAGCCAAGATTCGTTAGACTGGCGGTCCTACGAGCAGTACTTC,CASSQDSLDWRSYEQYF
TRBV3-1,TRBD2,many,TRBJ2-5,TGTGCCAGCAGCCAAGAGCAGCTAGCGGGCGTCGAGACCCAGTACTTC,CASSQEQLAGVETQYF
TRBV20-1,NA,many,TRBJ2-7,TGCAGTGCTAGTCACATTTACTCCTACGAGCAGTACTTC,CSASHIYSYEQYF
TRBV28,TRBD1,many,TRBJ2-6,TGTGCCAGCAGTACTGAACAGGGGACAACTGGGGCCAACGTCCTGACTTTC,CASSTEQGTTGANVLTF
TRBV4-2,NA,many,TRBJ1-5,TGTGCCAGCAGCCAAGTATCAAGTTATCGTCCCAATCAGCCCCAGCATTTT,CASSQVSSYRPNQPQHF
TRBV10-2,TRBD2,many,TRBJ2-1,TGCGCCAGCAGTGAGGGACTAGCGGGGGGTCGCGAGCAGTTCTTC,CASSEGLAGGREQFF
TRBV29-1,TRBD1,many,TRBJ2-3,TGCAGCGTCGCCGGGACAGCGAGCACAGATACGCAGTATTTT,CSVAGTASTDTQYF
TRBV29-1,TRBD2,NA,TRBJ2-5,TGCAGCGCCGCCGGGACTAGCGGAGGGGGAGGGGAGACCCAGTACTTC,CSAAGTSGGGGETQYF
TRBV27,NA,NA,TRBJ1-4,TGTGCCAGCACAGGGCCCGGGGAAACTAATGAAAAACTGTTTTTT,CASTGPGETNEKLFF